Sequencing of this TCR beta chain was carried out in a study of blood T cell repertoires in COVID-19. Study-wide context: COVID-19 samples collected from the United States, Italy and Spain covered acute and convalescent phases. In each case, the material was cDNA or gDNA derived from T cells, B-cell-depleted T cells, or PBMCs.

The authors' processing: For nucleated cells, counts were estimated from reference gene primer amplification. Sequencing used immunoSEQ multiplex PCR; TCRdb keeps in-frame clones, though not all of them. That table is the source of V, J and clone size, and D and trimming were worked out from the DNA. This table has about 40,000 clones, 70% to 90% appearing once. CDR1 is LNHNV and CDR2 is YYDKDF in the germline V gene (reference sequence). The J segment lost 5 bases and the V segment lost 1 base, leaving 9 bases of the junction unmatched. CDR3 length: 16 residues. Specimen: peripheral blood. The clonotype comes from a human donor in a cohort sampled during active COVID-19. The chain joins TRBV15 to TRBJ2-3, with 7 bases fitting TRBD1. Here the CDR3 reads CATSRVTRGRGDTQYF. The CDR3 nucleotides are TGTGCCACCAGCAGAGTTACGAGGGGGCGCGGAGATACGCAGTATTTT.